Below, 21 T cell receptor beta chains from the same sample are listed, as sequenced in a study of blood T cell repertoires in COVID-19. The repertoire was sequenced with immunoSEQ multiplex PCR; TCRdb's copy has only in-frame clones and lacks some. The table shows 20,000 to 25,000 clones, with 75% to 90% occurring only once. Sequencing was done on a sample of peripheral blood. The source of these receptors is a man older than 75 with active or convalescent COVID-19.

V and J are TRBV4-2 and TRBJ1-1, with 8 positions matching TRBD1. The CDR3 totals 15 residues. Looked up from germline, CDR1 is LGHNA and CDR2 is YNFKEQ. The V segment lost 1 base and the J segment 1 base; nucleotides outside the gene matches: 2. CDR3 sequence reads: CASSQGDRTNTEAFF. The CDR3 nucleotides read TGTGCCAGCAGCCAAGGGGACAGGACGAACACTGAAGCTTTCTTT.

This chain uses TRBV3-1 (or the pseudogene TRBV3-2) with TRBJ1-6; D call uncertain. Germline CDR1 reads LGHDT; CDR2 reads YNNKEL (reference sequence). Deletions cut 1 base from V and 9 bases from J, with 7 bases between. This CDR3 comprises 13 residues. The CDR3 DNA follows: TGTGCCAGCAGCCAAGGTTCCCGTTCACCCCTCCACTTT. This sequence encodes CASSQGSRSPLHF.

The table lists this clone with a few counts. Here the CDR3 reads CASSRGRGAYEQYF. DNA for the CDR3: TGTGCCAGCAGCCGTGGACGGGGGGCCTACGAGCAGTACTTC. The V gene is TRBV7-6, the J gene TRBJ2-7; 7 bases agree with TRBD2. Germline values: CDR1 SGHVS, CDR2 FNYEAQ. V trimming: 5 bases; J trimming: 2 bases; junction bases outside the gene matches: 6. This CDR3 comprises 14 residues. Full variable domain (rest looked up from reference TRBV7-6 and TRBJ2-7): GAGVSQSPRYKVTKRGQDVALRCDPISGHVSLYWYRQALGQGPEFLTYFNYEAQQDKSGLPNDRFSAERPEGSISTLTIQRTEQRDSAMYRCASSRGRGAYEQYFGPGTRLTVT.

The chain uses TRBV7-2 and TRBJ1-1; D is unclear. The germline V gene has CDR1 SGHTA and CDR2 FQGNSA. V dropped 1 base and J dropped 5 bases, with 14 bases sitting between them. The CDR3 extends over 15 amino acids. CDR3 sequence reads: CASSLDGPRGTEAFF. For the CDR3, the DNA is TGTGCCAGCAGCTTAGACGGCCCCCGGGGAACTGAAGCTTTCTTT.

The rearrangement uses TRBV5-1 and TRBJ1-1; D is ambiguous. The V gene's germline CDR1 is SGHRS and CDR2 YFSETQ. The ends were cut back, 0 bases at V and 0 bases at J, with 6 bases in the middle. The CDR3 runs to 14 residues. CDR3 amino acids: CASSLGALNTEAFF. The CDR3 nucleotides read TGCGCCAGCAGCTTGGGGGCGTTGAACACTGAAGCTTTCTTT. The variable domain in full, with the rest retrieved from reference TRBV5-1 and TRBJ1-1, is KAGVTQTPRYLIKTRGQQVTLSCSPISGHRSVSWYQQTPGQGLQFLFEYFSETQRNKGNFPGRFSGRQFSNSRSEMNVSTLELGDSALYLCASSLGALNTEAFFGQGTRLTVV.

This chain uses TRBV18 with TRBJ2-1; 10 bases line up with TRBD2. Germline V lookup: CDR1 KGHSH, CDR2 LQKENI. The CDR3 contains 15 residues. The V and J ends lost 2 bases and 5 bases, in that order; junction bases with no gene match: 3. The chain's CDR3 is CASSPGLAANNEQFF. In nucleotides, the CDR3 is TGTGCCAGCTCACCAGGACTAGCGGCAAACAATGAGCAGTTCTTC.

The J gene is TRBJ1-6, the V gene TRBV5-1; 10 nucleotides line up with TRBD1. The germline V gene encodes CDR1 SGHRS and CDR2 YFSETQ. J gave up 4 bases and V 0 bases, and 4 bases lay outside the gene matches. The CDR3 runs 17 residues. The CDR3: CASSLVWDRGYNSPLHF. CDR3 bases: TGCGCCAGCAGCTTGGTGTGGGACAGGGGTTATAATTCACCCCTCCACTTT.

Only a few counts were recorded for this clone. The chain recombines TRBV6-5 with TRBJ1-6, with 11 bases identical to TRBD1. Germline V gene sequence: CDR1 MNHEY, CDR2 SVGAGI. This CDR3 has 15 amino acids. The V and J ends lost 9 bases and 5 bases, in that order; junction bases with no gene match: 6. The CDR3, as DNA: TGTGCCAGTACGGACAGGGGGCCTGATAATTCACCCCTCCACTTT. Residues: CASTDRGPDNSPLHF.

J is TRBJ2-1 and V is TRBV11-2; perhaps TRBD1 as D (6 bases). Trimming cost V 5 bases and J 2 bases, with 13 bases left between them. Germline CDR1 and CDR2: SGHAT and FQNNGV. The CDR3 runs 15 residues. CDR3 sequence: CASSPQGGAYNEQFF. CDR3 nucleotide sequence: TGTGCCAGCAGCCCCCAAGGGGGAGCCTACAATGAGCAGTTCTTC.

The genes are TRBV27 and TRBJ2-5; TRBD1 agrees at 8 bases. V lost 4 bases, J lost 3 bases, and 7 bases stayed unmatched. The CDR3 has 15 amino acids. From germline, CDR1 is MNHEY and CDR2 SMNVEV (reference sequence). CDR3 sequence: CASSSHGTGKETQYF. CDR3 DNA: TGTGCCAGCAGTTCCCATGGGACAGGAAAAGAGACCCAGTACTTC.

The chain joins TRBV10-3 to TRBJ2-3; 7 bases line up with TRBD1. Germline CDR1 is ENHRY and CDR2 is SYGVKD. V trimming: 4 bases; J trimming: 8 bases; junction bases outside the gene matches: 6. The length of the CDR3 is 13 residues. The CDR3: CAISGLTGVTQYF. DNA for the CDR3: TGTGCCATCAGTGGGCTAACAGGGGTTACGCAGTATTTT.

The rearrangement joins TRBV6-5 to TRBJ2-5; maybe TRBD1 (6 bases). CDR3 size: 14 residues. Trimming cost V 7 bases and J 4 bases, with 16 bases left between them. Germline CDR1 MNHEY, CDR2 SVGAGI. The CDR3 protein is CASNKAEQGETQYF. The CDR3 coding sequence is TGTGCCAGCAATAAGGCAGAACAGGGAGAGACCCAGTACTTC.

CDR3 residues: CASSLQGANYGYTF. In DNA form, the CDR3 reads TGTGCCAGCAGCCTCCAGGGGGCAAACTATGGCTACACCTTC. V usage is TRBV6-5 and J usage is TRBJ1-2, with 8 bases fitting TRBD1. V shed 6 bases, J shed 2 bases, and the junction held 5 bases outside the gene matches. The CDR3 sequence is 14 residues long. Germline assignment: CDR1 MNHEY and CDR2 SVGAGI.

This clone was recorded a few times. The chain recombines TRBV7-2 with TRBJ2-7, with TRBD2 identical over 9 bases. With 5 bases clipped from V and 4 bases from J, the junction kept 6 bases outside the gene matches. The CDR3 is made up of 14 amino acids. The V gene's germline CDR1 is SGHTA and CDR2 FQGNSA. CDR3 in amino acids: CASSQPTSGYEQYF. The CDR3 nucleotides read TGTGCCAGCAGCCAGCCGACTAGCGGATACGAGCAGTACTTC.

The genes are TRBV29-1 and TRBJ2-7; D is possibly TRBD1 (5 bases). The CDR3 sequence is 12 residues long. The V end was cut by 7 bases, the J end by 3 bases, with 13 bases between. In germline, CDR1 is SQVTM, CDR2 ANQGSEA. The CDR3 DNA reads as TGCAGCGCTACCTCTACAGGCTACGAGCAGTACTTC. This translates into CSATSTGYEQYF.

This clone has more than one count but fewer than ten. The chain carries TRBV5-8 and TRBJ1-2, with TRBD1 as a possible D gene (6 bases). The germline CDR1 and CDR2 sequences are SGHTS and YDEGEE. The CDR3 runs 13 residues. Trimming removed 1 base at V and 4 bases at J, with 8 bases between. The CDR3 DNA reads TGTGCCAGCAGCTTGTTGACAGGCTATGGCTACACCTTC. It translates to CASSLLTGYGYTF.

The chain couples TRBV6-6 to TRBJ2-3; TRBD1 might be the D (5 bases). Deletions cut 7 bases from V and 6 bases from J, with 14 bases between. The CDR3 loop spans 13 amino acids. Germline CDR1 reads MNHNY; CDR2 reads SVGAGI (reference sequence). The CDR3 region is CASNRGGADTQYF. In DNA form, the CDR3 reads TGTGCCAGCAACCGCGGTGGGGCGGATACGCAGTATTTT.

The CDR3 region is CASSESGLGQYF. The CDR3 nucleotides read TGTGCCAGCAGTGAGTCAGGTCTCGGCCAGTACTTC. This chain connects TRBV6-1 to TRBJ2-5, with D uncertain. The CDR3 is 12 amino acids. In germline, CDR1 is MNHNS, CDR2 SASEGT. The V end lost 3 bases, the J end lost 10 bases, and 12 bases lay between the germline ends.

The chain combines TRBV19 with TRBJ2-3, with a possible D match to TRBD1 (6 bases). CDR1 is LNHDA and CDR2 is SQIVND in the germline V gene (reference sequence). This CDR3 region has 17 residues. The ends were cut back, 7 bases at V and 4 bases at J, with 24 bases in the middle. CDR3 DNA sequence: TGTGCCAGTACATCGTTGGGGACATTAAGTCGTGCAGATACGCAGTATTTT. As protein: CASTSLGTLSRADTQYF.

The rearrangement links TRBV19 to TRBJ1-5; D is unclear. The CDR3 is 12 residues long. V lost 3 bases to trimming and J lost 5 bases, with 5 bases between them. Per germline, CDR1 LNHDA and CDR2 SQIVND (reference sequence). The CDR3: CASSIQYQPQHF. The CDR3 region has the DNA TGTGCCAGTAGTATTCAGTATCAGCCCCAGCATTTT.

J is TRBJ2-1 and V is TRBV4-2; no clear D. The V gene lost 4 bases and the J gene lost 6 bases, with 16 bases spanning the gap. The CDR3 sequence is 15 residues long. Germline V gene lookup returns CDR1 LGHNA and CDR2 YNFKEQ. The CDR3 spells CASSRRTAASNEQFF. The CDR3 nucleotides are TGTGCCAGCAGCCGGCGCACTGCGGCCTCCAATGAGCAGTTCTTC.